The present T cell receptor (beta chain) was sequenced within a study of beta chain features in type 1 diabetes. Study conclusions and caveats: Type 1 diabetes patients had TCRB CDR3s that were shorter (moderately but significantly so) in all four CD4+ subsets. Although PCR might favor shorter templates, it would do so equally in patients and controls.

Markers CD45RO/CCR7/CD25/CD127/CD95/CD27 served to sort CD4+ naive, central memory, regulatory and stem cell-like memory cells. TCRB transcripts that were expressed got sequenced, as all of the isolated RNA had been reverse transcribed. Here immunoSEQ multiplex PCR was the method, and the copy in TCRdb shows in-frame clones only, minus some. The table includes under 200,000 clones, about 8.1% detected once. This clone was detected only a few times. Antigen unknown. The CDR3 is 14 residues long. Germline-derived CDR1 and CDR2 are SGHTA and FQGNSA. V was clipped by 6 bases and J by 3 bases; unmatched bases: 6.

The TCR originated in a man younger than 35 in good health. The chain combines TRBV7-2 with TRBJ2-7; TRBD2 matches 9 bases. The sample consisted of central memory CD4+ T cells from blood. DNA for the CDR3: TGTGCCAGCAGAGGACTAGCGTCTCACTACGAGCAGTACTTC. Its protein product is CASRGLASHYEQYF.